Each of the 10 T cell receptor beta chains below was sequenced from the same sample in a study of T cells in Graves' hyperthyroidism and ophthalmopathy (dated by TCRdb to about 2019). To prepare the library, multiplex PCR was applied. Sequencing was carried out with an Illumina HiSeq 2000. TCR beta CDR3 regions were amplified from RNA transcripts. The first round of RT-PCR for the TCR CDR3 was performed with the HTBI primer set and the Qiagen OneStep RT-PCR kit. In TCRdb, the public reads were trimmed at Q25 with fastp and aligned with MiXCR, with productive beta chains retained. Rows merge per CDR3 protein into single entries with the most common DNA and genes. The sample contains more than 500,000 distinct CDR3 sequences, under 15% of them found a single time. Jointly, the top ten make up roughly 4.3% of the sample. Material for sequencing was blood. These TCRs come from a woman aged 40-49 years with Graves' ophthalmopathy.

J is TRBJ1-2 and V is TRBV28; D ambiguous. The CDR3 extends over 14 amino acids. The V end was cut by 8 bases, the J end by 5 bases, with 18 bases between. Germline assignment: CDR1 MDHEN and CDR2 SYDVKM. CDR3 in amino acids: CASLIGPPSYGYTF. CDR3 bases: TGTGCCAGCCTCATCGGACCGCCCTCTTATGGCTACACCTTC.

This clonotype was observed at least ten times. This rearrangement joins TRBV28 to TRBJ2-7, with TRBD1 identical over 9 bases. The CDR3 totals 14 residues. V was pared by 2 bases and J by 4 bases, with 3 bases of the junction left unmatched. CDR1 and CDR2 (germline): MDHEN, SYDVKM. CDR3: CASSLNRGRYEQYF. The CDR3 DNA sequence: TGTGCCAGCAGTTTAAACAGGGGGCGGTACGAGCAGTACTTC.

The J gene is TRBJ2-5, the V gene TRBV2; 12 bases line up with TRBD2. This CDR3 is built from 15 residues. V trimming: 6 bases; J trimming: 9 bases; junction bases outside the gene matches: 11. Per the germline V gene, CDR1 is SNHLY and CDR2 is FYNNEI. The CDR3 bases are TGTGCCAGCAGACCCACTAGCGGGAGGACCGGGGCCCAGTACTTC. This sequence encodes CASRPTSGRTGAQYF.

This chain connects TRBV9 to TRBJ2-7, with D possibly matching TRBD2 (5 bases). Germline CDR1 SGDLS, CDR2 YYNGEE. This CDR3 comprises 15 residues. With 0 bases removed from V and 0 bases from J, the gap between germline ends came to 10 bases. CDR3 DNA: TGTGCCAGCAGCGTAGCTTCAGACTACTCCTACGAGCAGTACTTC. As protein: CASSVASDYSYEQYF.

This clonotype was counted at least ten times. J is TRBJ1-2 and V is TRBV6-1; no clear D gene. V dropped 0 bases and J dropped 3 bases, with 5 bases sitting between them. CDR3 length: 13 residues. Germline-derived CDR1 and CDR2 are MNHNS and SASEGT. The CDR3 DNA sequence: TGTGCCAGCAGTGAAGCCTGGGACTATGGCTACACCTTC. This codes for CASSEAWDYGYTF.

This clonotype was counted at least ten times. The chain joins TRBV12-3 or TRBV12-4 to TRBJ1-2; possibly TRBD1 for D (6 bases). The CDR3 is 13 amino acids. V lost 5 bases and J 4 bases, leaving 11 bases between the germline ends. This CDR3 reads CASSQGLGYGYTF. DNA for the CDR3: TGTGCCAGCAGTCAGGGGCTTGGCTATGGCTACACCTTC.

The rearrangement uses TRBV29-1 and TRBJ2-5; TRBD2 matches at 10 bases. V shed 3 bases and J 4 bases; nucleotides not matched to a gene: 5. The CDR3 runs to 14 residues. The germline gives CDR1 SQVTM, CDR2 ANQGSEA. The chain's CDR3 is CSVEGLAGVETQYF. In nucleotides, the CDR3 is TGCAGCGTTGAGGGGCTAGCGGGAGTAGAGACCCAGTACTTC.

There are many counts of this clonotype. The rearrangement uses TRBV28 and TRBJ2-7, with D maybe TRBD1 (5 bases). Germline V gene sequence: CDR1 MDHEN, CDR2 SYDVKM. The CDR3 covers 13 residues. V gave up 5 bases and J gave up 6 bases, with 14 bases separating them. CDR3 in amino acids: CASSLPAGREQYF. The CDR3 DNA is TGTGCCAGCAGTCTTCCGGCAGGGCGCGAGCAGTACTTC.

There are many counts of this clonotype. The rearrangement joins TRBV2 to TRBJ1-5, with D uncertain. Germline CDR1 reads SNHLY; CDR2 reads FYNNEI. CDR3 length: 13 residues. V dropped 6 bases and J dropped 5 bases, with 11 bases sitting between them. The CDR3 reads CASSLTQDQPQHF. As DNA, the CDR3 is TGTGCCAGCAGCCTTACCCAGGATCAGCCCCAGCATTTT.

At least ten counts were recorded for this clonotype. The CDR3 is CASRTGENIQYF. For the CDR3, the DNA is TGTGCCAGCAGGACAGGGGAAAACATTCAGTACTTC. This chain links TRBV7-9 with TRBJ2-4, with TRBD1 matching over 8 bases. The length of the CDR3 is 12 residues. The V gene end was trimmed by 6 bases and the J gene end by 5 bases; junction bases not matched to a gene: 0. Germline assignment: CDR1 SEHNR and CDR2 FQNEAQ (reference sequence).